This record looks at one T cell receptor beta chain sequence and its context. This sample is drawn from a study of T cell changes during pregnancy in multiple sclerosis. Germline CDR1 and CDR2: WSHSY and SAAADI. The CDR3 is 17 amino acids. Losses at the gene ends were 6 bases for V and 3 bases for J; bases not matched to a gene: 11. The repertoire was sequenced with immunoSEQ multiplex PCR; TCRdb's copy has only in-frame clones and lacks some. The sample includes some 45,000 clones, over 90% of them seen just once. The source material was CD8+ T cells from peripheral blood mononuclear cells, sampled in the first trimester of pregnancy. V gene TRBV10-2 combines with J gene TRBJ2-2; 9 bases are a match to TRBD2. The receptor was derived from a female donor with multiple sclerosis, enrolled in a pregnancy study. CDR3 in DNA: TGCGCCAGCAGGGGACAGTTAGCGGGAGAGTACACCGGGGAGCTGTTTTTT. Its translation: CASRGQLAGEYTGELFF.